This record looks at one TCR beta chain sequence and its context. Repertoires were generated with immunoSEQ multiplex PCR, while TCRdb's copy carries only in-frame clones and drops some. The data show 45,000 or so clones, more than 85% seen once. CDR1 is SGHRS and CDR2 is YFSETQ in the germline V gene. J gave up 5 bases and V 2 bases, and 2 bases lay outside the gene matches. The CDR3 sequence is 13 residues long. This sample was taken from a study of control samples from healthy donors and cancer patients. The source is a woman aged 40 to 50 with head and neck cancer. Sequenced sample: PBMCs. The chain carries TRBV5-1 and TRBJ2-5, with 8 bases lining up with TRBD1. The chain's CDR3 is CASSFTGGETQYF. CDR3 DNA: TGCGCCAGCAGCTTCACAGGGGGGGAGACCCAGTACTTC.